This T cell receptor (beta chain) is from a study of T cells in Graves' hyperthyroidism and ophthalmopathy (dated by TCRdb to about 2019). A note on the overall study: Peripheral blood samples were taken at initial diagnosis, before any treatment was given. To identify TCR V-J signatures that set the groups apart, the researchers used a discovery cohort of 90 to 100 patients, made up of under 45 with Graves' ophthalmopathy and around 58 with stable Graves' hyperthyroidism. An independent validation cohort of about 19 hyperthyroidism patients and more than 15 patients who later progressed to ophthalmopathy tested prospective prediction of ophthalmopathy. The 75 to 100 discovery patients were divided at random into training and test sets in a 7:3 ratio. In addition, the study compared T-cell repertoires in thyroid tissue and in blood from roughly six Graves' hyperthyroidism patients. After blood sampling, hyperthyroidism patients were treated with methimazole at a starting dose of 30 mg daily, and ophthalmopathy patients were treated with high-dose intravenous methylprednisolone. TCR Vbeta CDR3 sequencing of 120 to 150 peripheral blood samples (over 40 ophthalmopathy, 75 hyperthyroidism and some 17 progressor patients) is reported in the paper. Overall study results and their limits: A 13 V-J signature model separated ophthalmopathy from stable hyperthyroidism, with around 91% sensitivity and about 81% specificity in cross-validation and 80%/75% in testing. No statistical method was used to set the sample size in advance, and investigators knew the group allocation. Most expanded thyroid clonotypes (frequency above 0.001) were also detected in blood, a finding suggesting that blood repertoires may reflect thyroid immune responses. During validation, the model predicted progression to ophthalmopathy a median of about 6.3 months ahead of onset, with just under 71% sensitivity and about 75% specificity.

From cysteine to phenylalanine, the CDR3 is 18 amino acids long. CDR3 DNA only is kept here, 54 bases in frame from base 1. V trim: 3 bases; J trim: 6 bases; unmatched bases: 20. CDR1 and CDR2, per the germline V gene, are SQVTM and ANQGSEA. The hyperthyroidism patients were between 18 and 65 years old and newly diagnosed, with a disease duration of less than 2 months. The study excluded patients with uncontrolled infections, other autoimmune diseases, pregnancy or lactation. Clinical symptoms, serum thyroxine and TRAb, thyroid ultrasound, and orbital computed tomography formed the basis for the diagnoses. For progressor patients, blood was drawn at the first diagnosis of hyperthyroidism, before any ophthalmopathy symptoms had appeared. PBMCs were separated from roughly 9.6 ml of fresh peripheral blood using Ficoll-Paque density gradient centrifugation. Progressor patients were first diagnosed with Graves' hyperthyroidism and then developed ophthalmopathy during follow-up. Total RNA was extracted using Trizol reagent, and RNA quality was assessed on an Agilent 2100 Bioanalyzer.

TCR beta CDR3 regions were amplified from RNA transcripts. The TCR CDR3 was subjected to a first round of RT-PCR using the HTBI primer set and the Qiagen OneStep RT-PCR kit. Libraries were constructed in a second round of multiplex PCR, after which size selection and purification were carried out. Libraries were sequenced paired-end with 100 bp reads on an Illumina HiSeq2000. The source study handled its data this way. Raw data were processed with SOAPnuke, discarding reads with adapters, uncalled bases, mean Phred below 15, or no exact constant-primer or identifier match. COPE v1.2.5 was used to merge the high-quality paired reads, and each unique nucleotide sequence was defined as a clonotype. MiTCR v1.1 was used to align the clonotypes against IMGT TRBV, TRBD and TRBJ reference segments. Only V-J combinations with frequency above 0.0001, covering about 99% of repertoires, were analysed. A TCS score was defined as the ratio between F50 (clonal expansion) and ExV (chaos), using BLOSUM62-based TCRdist between CDR3 peptides within each V-J. Welch's t-statistics and random forest reduced around 520 V-J features to about 12, which were used in a naive Bayes classifier (R e1071). The public reads were quality trimmed at Q25 with fastp and then assembled into clones with MiXCR by TCRdb, keeping productive beta chains. Each record represents a unique CDR3 protein, reported with the most common genes and DNA among its rows. The V and J calls here are based on TCRdb, not the publication. Across this sample there are fewer than 900,000 distinct CDR3 sequences, with 15% to 20% seen only once. Over 15% of the sample lies in the top ten.

This clonotype was recorded a few times. Its target antigen remains unknown. One base away there is no much larger clone; base qualities are not given. The chain was built from TRBV29-1 and TRBJ2-1, and 7 junction bases match TRBD1. This TCR came from a woman between 50 and 59 years old with Graves' hyperthyroidism that later progressed to Graves' ophthalmopathy. Sequencing input: blood. The sequence in DNA is TGCAGCGTTGATTACGCCCCTTTTGAGGGGGCAAATTTCAATGAGCAGTTCTTC. It specifies CSVDYAPFEGANFNEQFF.